Shown below are 25 T cell receptor beta chains from a single sample sequenced in a study of control samples from healthy donors and cancer patients (dated by TCRdb to the early 2020s). To prepare the library, the immunoSEQ multiplex PCR assay was applied. TCRdb obtained this table from immuneACCESS and retained in-frame rearrangements with V and J assigned. These tables miss some clones; where compared with another copy, unresolved V genes account for less than half of the shortfall, and the remainder is unexplained. The sample table records around 140,000 clones; 94% of these occur just once. Of the sample, about an eighth falls within the top ten clones. Sequenced input: blood. Every receptor here comes from a man aged 40-55 years in good health.

V gene TRBV18 combines with J gene TRBJ1-2; TRBD1 matches 9 bases. V shed 3 bases and J 2 bases; nucleotides not matched to a gene: 13. This CDR3 spans 18 amino acids. Germline V gives CDR1 KGHSH, CDR2 LQKENI. The CDR3 DNA reads as TGTGCCAGCTCACCGAAAAATCTGGGACAGGGTGGGAACTATGGCTACACCTTC. Amino acid sequence: CASSPKNLGQGGNYGYTF.

The V and J genes are TRBV15 and TRBJ1-2, with 8 bases aligning to TRBD1. V shed 4 bases and J 8 bases; nucleotides not matched to a gene: 6. Per the germline V gene, CDR1 is LNHNV and CDR2 is YYDKDF (reference sequence). The CDR3 consists of 13 residues. CDR3 coding DNA: TGTGCCACCAGCAAAAGGGACAGGCTGGGCTACACCTTC. Its protein product is CATSKRDRLGYTF.

The V and J genes are TRBV6-1 and TRBJ2-7, with D unclear. In germline, CDR1 is MNHNS, CDR2 SASEGT. The ends were cut back, 3 bases at V and 4 bases at J, with 10 bases in the middle. The CDR3 runs to 13 residues. The CDR3 region is CASSDGSGYEQYF. The CDR3 DNA reads as TGTGCCAGCAGTGACGGCTCCGGGTACGAGCAGTACTTC.

The genes are TRBV6-5 and TRBJ1-4; 7 positions agree with TRBD1. Trimming took 0 bases from V and 6 from J; bases not matched to a gene: 4. This CDR3 spans 15 amino acids. The germline CDR1 and CDR2 sequences are MNHEY and SVGAGI. CDR3 bases: TGTGCCAGCAGTTACTCGACAGGGTTGGATGAAAAACTGTTTTTT. It is translated as CASSYSTGLDEKLFF.

The chain is built from TRBV5-6 and TRBJ2-1; 10 positions agree with TRBD1. The CDR3 has 16 amino acids. V was pared by 0 bases and J by 2 bases, with 2 bases of the junction left unmatched. CDR1 is SGHDT and CDR2 is YYEEEE in the germline V gene. Here the CDR3 reads CASSLGTGGAYNEQFF. The CDR3 DNA follows: TGTGCCAGCAGCTTGGGGACAGGGGGTGCCTACAATGAGCAGTTCTTC. Using reference TRBV5-6 and TRBJ2-1 for the parts outside the CDR3, the full variable domain is DAGVTQSPTHLIKTRGQQVTLRCSPKSGHDTVSWYQQALGQGPQFIFQYYEEEERQRGNFPDRFSGHQFPNYSSELNVNALLLGDSALYLCASSLGTGGAYNEQFFGPGTRLTVL.

The chain joins TRBV6-1 to TRBJ2-1; 7 nucleotides match TRBD2. The junction had 9 bases not matched to a gene; V was cut back by 2 bases and J by 2 bases. Germline V gene lookup returns CDR1 MNHNS and CDR2 SASEGT. The CDR3 length is 17 residues. The CDR3 DNA sequence: TGTGCCAGCAGTGAAAATCGGGCGGGAGCCCCCTACAATGAGCAGTTCTTC. This sequence encodes CASSENRAGAPYNEQFF.

The rearrangement joins TRBV29-1 to TRBJ1-2, with unresolved D. Germline V gives CDR1 SQVTM, CDR2 ANQGSEA. Trimming took off 0 bases at V and 8 bases at J, with 13 bases between the two ends. The CDR3 runs to 13 residues. The chain's CDR3 is CSVEEAEPWGYTF. Here the CDR3 DNA reads TGCAGCGTTGAAGAGGCGGAGCCCTGGGGCTACACCTTC.

The chain employs TRBV9 and TRBJ2-7, with D tentatively TRBD1 (5 bases). The V gene's germline CDR1 is SGDLS and CDR2 YYNGEE. Trimming pared 1 base from V and 0 bases from J, leaving 8 bases between. The CDR3 consists of 14 residues. The chain's CDR3 is CASSVSGRSYEQYF. CDR3 nucleotide sequence: TGTGCCAGCAGCGTATCAGGGCGCTCCTACGAGCAGTACTTC. Using reference TRBV9 and TRBJ2-7 for the parts outside the CDR3, the full variable domain is DSGVTQTPKHLITATGQRVTLRCSPRSGDLSVYWYQQSLDQGLQFLIQYYNGEERAKGNILERFSAQQFPDLHSELNLSSLELGDSALYFCASSVSGRSYEQYFGPGTRLTVT.

This sequence joins TRBV4-3 and TRBJ2-1, with D maybe TRBD1 (7 bases). The V end was cut by 0 bases, the J end by 2 bases, with 11 bases between. CDR1 is LGHNA, CDR2 YSLEER, per germline. The CDR3 is made up of 16 amino acids. The CDR3 nucleotides read TGCGCCAGCAGCCAAGATCGGGGGACAGCCTACAATGAGCAGTTCTTC. Its translation is CASSQDRGTAYNEQFF.

This clone was counted once. CDR3 sequence reads: CASSYWDRGAPLHF. The CDR3 DNA reads as TGTGCCAGCAGTTATTGGGACAGGGGTGCACCCCTCCACTTT. J is TRBJ1-6 and V is TRBV6-6; 10 nucleotides line up with TRBD1. The CDR3 covers 14 residues. The V gene's germline CDR1 is MNHNY and CDR2 SVGAGI (reference sequence). Trimming took 3 bases from V and 11 from J; bases not matched to a gene: 4.

This sequence joins TRBV11-2 and TRBJ2-2; a possible D gene is TRBD2 (6 bases). The V end was cut by 5 bases, the J end by 0 bases, with 16 bases between. Germline-derived CDR1 and CDR2 are SGHAT and FQNNGV. The CDR3 length is 17 residues. The CDR3 sequence: CASSMHRDFPNTGELFF. DNA of the CDR3: TGTGCCAGCAGCATGCACCGGGACTTCCCGAACACCGGGGAGCTGTTTTTT.

The chain carries TRBV12-3 or TRBV12-4 and TRBJ1-4; no clear D. The CDR3 contains 12 residues. V dropped 7 bases and J dropped 7 bases, with 10 bases sitting between them. The CDR3 DNA follows: TGTGCCAGCACCCTCCCCGGTGAAAAACTGTTTTTT. This sequence encodes CASTLPGEKLFF.

The gene calls are TRBV4-1 and TRBJ2-7; 7 bases fit TRBD2. The CDR3 consists of 15 residues. Trimming cost V 0 bases and J 2 bases; bases outside gene matches: 4. Germline assignment: CDR1 MGHRA and CDR2 YSYEKL. This CDR3 is CASSQDRSGAYEQYF. The DNA of the CDR3 is TGCGCCAGCAGCCAAGATAGGAGCGGGGCCTACGAGCAGTACTTC.

The chain uses TRBV10-3 and TRBJ1-2; D unresolved. Germline V gene lookup returns CDR1 ENHRY and CDR2 SYGVKD. The CDR3 extends over 14 amino acids. Between the trimmed V and J ends, which lost 0 bases and 2 bases, there was a span of 7 bases. CDR3 nucleotide sequence: TGTGCCATCAGTGAGTCTGCCCTAAACTATGGCTACACCTTC. It is translated as CAISESALNYGYTF.

The chain recombines TRBV5-1 with TRBJ2-1; 9 positions agree with TRBD2. The ends lost 1 base at V and 8 bases at J; junction bases unmatched: 7. The CDR3 covers 15 residues. Germline V CDR1 and CDR2: SGHRS, YFSETQ. CDR3 region: CASSLKAGGGHEQFF. Here the CDR3 DNA reads TGCGCCAGCAGCTTGAAGGCGGGAGGGGGCCATGAGCAGTTCTTC.

The chain has TRBV19 and TRBJ2-7; 9 bases match TRBD1. The CDR3 totals 18 residues. Germline V gene lookup returns CDR1 LNHDA and CDR2 SQIVND (reference sequence). Trimming took 4 bases from V and 2 from J; bases not matched to a gene: 15. The CDR3 DNA sequence: TGTGCCAGTAGTACCCGGACAGGGGCCGGCGTCGTTGCCTACGAGCAGTACTTC. Protein: CASSTRTGAGVVAYEQYF.

This clone was seen only once. The DNA for the CDR3 is TGTGCCAGCAGCTCGGGGGGGTTGGCCACTGAAGCTTTCTTT. Translation gives CASSSGGLATEAFF. This chain connects TRBV7-8 to TRBJ1-1, with a weak D call TRBD1 (5 bases). The CDR3 is 14 amino acids. Germline CDR1 and CDR2: SGHVS and FQNEAQ. V was clipped by 4 bases and J by 4 bases, with 13 bases between them.

The CDR3 DNA reads as TGTGCCAGCGAGGACAGGGGGTTTTTTGAGTCACCCCTCCACTTT. It encodes CASEDRGFFESPLHF. This chain links TRBV7-9 with TRBJ1-6; TRBD1 matches 10 bases. The CDR3 is made up of 15 amino acids. V was pared by 8 bases and J by 10 bases, with 11 bases of the junction left unmatched. CDR1 and CDR2 from the germline V gene are SEHNR and FQNEAQ (reference sequence).

J is TRBJ2-7 and V is TRBV7-9; TRBD2 matches 10 bases. CDR3 length equals 15 residues. With 0 bases clipped from V and 3 bases from J, the junction kept 2 bases outside the gene matches. In germline, CDR1 is SEHNR, CDR2 FQNEAQ (reference sequence). The CDR3 loop is CASSLATSGHYEQYF. For the CDR3, the DNA is TGTGCCAGCAGCTTAGCGACTAGCGGGCACTACGAGCAGTACTTC.

The CDR3 spells CASSARTSGSSSEQFF. As DNA, the CDR3 is TGTGCCAGCAGTGCCAGGACTAGCGGGAGCTCGAGTGAGCAGTTCTTC. The genes are TRBV6-1 and TRBJ2-1, with TRBD2 matching 13 bases. The CDR3 consists of 16 residues. V shed 4 bases and J 9 bases; nucleotides not matched to a gene: 9. Germline CDR1 is MNHNS and CDR2 is SASEGT.

The chain has TRBV5-4 and TRBJ2-7, with TRBD2 matching over 12 bases. CDR3 length: 15 residues. Germline loops: CDR1 SGHNT, CDR2 YYREEE (reference sequence). With 2 bases clipped from V and 3 bases from J, the junction kept 3 bases outside the gene matches. The CDR3 DNA sequence: TGTGCCAGCAGCTTACTAGCGGGAGGAGGCTACGAGCAGTACTTC. As protein: CASSLLAGGGYEQYF.

V gene TRBV6-1 combines with J gene TRBJ2-1; possibly TRBD2 for D (5 bases). V was pared by 3 bases and J by 7 bases, with 10 bases between. The CDR3 loop spans 13 amino acids. Germline CDR1 and CDR2: MNHNS and SASEGT. The CDR3 DNA sequence: TGTGCCAGCAGTGAGCGAGAGGGAAATGAGCAGTTCTTC. Translation: CASSEREGNEQFF.

The rearrangement joins TRBV4-1 to TRBJ1-6; D gene unclear. CDR1 MGHRA and CDR2 YSYEKL come from the germline V gene. The CDR3 sequence is 16 residues long. V was pared by 1 base and J by 5 bases, with 12 bases between. The DNA of the CDR3 is TGCGCCAGCAGCCAAGGAGCCCAGAAGGATAATTCACCCCTCCACTTT. Translating gives CASSQGAQKDNSPLHF.

The chain carries TRBV6-5 and TRBJ2-4; a weak D match, TRBD1 (5 bases). The CDR3 has 14 residues. Germline V gives CDR1 MNHEY, CDR2 SVGAGI. Trimming left V 7 bases short and J 6 bases short, with 16 bases between. CDR3 region: CASKEGVCGNIQYF. The DNA of the CDR3 is TGTGCCAGCAAAGAAGGGGTTTGCGGAAACATTCAGTACTTC.

On this clone itself: The sample holds other DNA sequences that translate to the same CDR3. The J gene is TRBJ2-7, the V gene TRBV30; 12 bases are a match to TRBD2. From germline, CDR1 is GTSNPN and CDR2 SVGIG (reference sequence). V lost 0 bases, J lost 5 bases, and 5 bases stayed unmatched. The length of the CDR3 is 15 residues. This CDR3 is CAWSVGRLAGDEQYF. The CDR3 DNA sequence: TGTGCCTGGAGTGTAGGTCGACTAGCGGGAGACGAGCAGTACTTC. The full variable domain, completed using reference TRBV30 and TRBJ2-7, is SQTIHQWPATLVQPVGSPLSLECTVEGTSNPNLYWYRQAAGRGLQLLFYSVGIGQISSEVPQNLSASRPQDRQFILSSKKLLLSDSGFYLCAWSVGRLAGDEQYFGPGTRLTVT.